The clone carrying this T cell receptor beta chain was picked up one time. Its antigen remains unidentified. This entry is derived from a study of cytomegalovirus exposure and HLA in healthy donors. Overall study results and limits: Several top significant clusters appeared, in a later analysis, to be linked to common viral pathogens. Association of a missense DCLRE1C variant with TCR beta V- and J-gene trimming was reported in a later analysis.

In germline, CDR1 is MNHEY, CDR2 SMNVEV (reference sequence). This CDR3 has 19 amino acids. The junction had 12 bases not matched to a gene; V was cut back by 5 bases and J by 0 bases. With 60 Vbeta and 13 Jbeta primers, the PCR was carried out. Some clones are missing from TCRdb's copy, which holds only in-frame ones; the method was immunoSEQ multiplex PCR. Here the sample spans fewer than 130,000 clones, 80% being singletons. The material sequenced was PBMCs. The sequence was obtained from a woman in her sixties in good health and CMV-seropositive. The rearrangement joins TRBV27 to TRBJ2-3, with 12 bases aligning to TRBD2. CDR3 sequence: CASSPLRTSGDISTDTQYF. The CDR3 nucleotides read TGTGCCAGCAGTCCCCTCCGGACTAGCGGGGATATTAGCACAGATACGCAGTATTTT.